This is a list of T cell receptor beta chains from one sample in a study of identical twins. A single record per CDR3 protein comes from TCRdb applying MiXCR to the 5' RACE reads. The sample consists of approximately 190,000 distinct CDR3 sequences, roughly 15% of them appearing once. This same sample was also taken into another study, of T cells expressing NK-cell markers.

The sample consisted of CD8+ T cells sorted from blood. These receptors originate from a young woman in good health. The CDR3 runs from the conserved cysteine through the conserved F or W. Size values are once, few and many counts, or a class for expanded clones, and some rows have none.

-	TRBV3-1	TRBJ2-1	CAGGGSLMNEQFF
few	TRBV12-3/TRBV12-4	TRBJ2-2	CASSPPPSTVQNTGELFF
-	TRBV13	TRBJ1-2	CASSPGRAIGGYTF
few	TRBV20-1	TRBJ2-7	CSVHHRDKSSYEQYF
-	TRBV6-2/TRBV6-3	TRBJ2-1	CASSYELAKQFF
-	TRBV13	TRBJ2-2	CASSQRDWGTGELFF
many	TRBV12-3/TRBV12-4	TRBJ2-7	CASSGHILPYEQYF
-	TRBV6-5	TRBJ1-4	CASSTREEKLFF
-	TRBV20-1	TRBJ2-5	CSARRDFQETQYF
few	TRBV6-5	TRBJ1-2	CASSYSWQGHGYTF
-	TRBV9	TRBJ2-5	CASSVAEGTQYF
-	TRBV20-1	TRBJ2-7	CSAKGPTLSYEQYF
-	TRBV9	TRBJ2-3	CASSVDRGEQYF
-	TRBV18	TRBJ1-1	CASSPSTGQGNTEAFF
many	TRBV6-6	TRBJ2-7	CASSYSSEQYF
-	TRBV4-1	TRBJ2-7	CASSQEDIYEQYF
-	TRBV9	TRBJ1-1	CASSGTENTEAFF
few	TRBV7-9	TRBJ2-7	CASSLEGKAYEQYF
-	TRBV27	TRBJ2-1	CASAGDGTYNEQFF
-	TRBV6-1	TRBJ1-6	CASRTSRGPGRTLHF
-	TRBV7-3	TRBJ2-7	CASSLGPGDYEQYF
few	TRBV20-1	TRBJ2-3	CSAPSGRLDTQYF
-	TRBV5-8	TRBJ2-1	CASSLQGASEQFF
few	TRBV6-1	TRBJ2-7	CASSEVSGQGKRGEQYF
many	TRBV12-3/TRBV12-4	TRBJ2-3	CASRTGGTQYF
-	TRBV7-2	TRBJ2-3	CASNRNQPTDTQYF
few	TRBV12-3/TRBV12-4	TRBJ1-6	CASTGTGAVESPLHF
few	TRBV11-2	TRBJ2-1	CASSYITGEQFF
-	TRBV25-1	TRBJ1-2	CASSPGQGKYGYTF
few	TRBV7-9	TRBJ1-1	CASSLPGQPEAFF
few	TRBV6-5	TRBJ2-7	CASSYESIGRGGEQYF
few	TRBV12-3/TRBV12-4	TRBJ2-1	CASSPTLGGSNNEQFF
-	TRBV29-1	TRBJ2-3	CSVEARGQGPDTQYF
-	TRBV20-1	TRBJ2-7	CSARGEDGLYEQYF
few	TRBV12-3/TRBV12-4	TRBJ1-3	CASSFVTSGNTIYF
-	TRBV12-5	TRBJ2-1	CASGLTDGGLSHEQFF
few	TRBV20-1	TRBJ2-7	CSARAPYEQYF
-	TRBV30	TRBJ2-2	CARVPEGADTGELFF
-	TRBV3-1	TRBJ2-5	CASSRQPGRQETQYF
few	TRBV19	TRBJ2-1	CASTPSGSYNEQFF
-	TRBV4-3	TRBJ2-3	CASSRRTADTTSTLGQYF
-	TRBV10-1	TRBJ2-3	CASSGDSLLGTDTQYF
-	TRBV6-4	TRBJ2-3	CASSPAAGTDTQYF
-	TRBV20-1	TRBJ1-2	CSARDPLGGNYGYTF
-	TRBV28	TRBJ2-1	CASRNSNSYNEQFF
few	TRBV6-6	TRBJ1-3	CASGTGGNTIYF
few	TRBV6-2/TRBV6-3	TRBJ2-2	CASSYGTSDTGELFF
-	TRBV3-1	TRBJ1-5	CASGTGYQPQHF
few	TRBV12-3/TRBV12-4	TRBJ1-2	CASSFSAGYTF
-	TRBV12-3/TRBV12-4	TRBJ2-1	CASGGSYNEQFF
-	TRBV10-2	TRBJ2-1	CASSRDRVNEQFF
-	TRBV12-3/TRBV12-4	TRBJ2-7	CASSFLLGEQYF
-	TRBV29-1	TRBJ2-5	CSVGTPGPPQYF
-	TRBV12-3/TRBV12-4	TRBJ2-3	CANSRGTSTDTQYF
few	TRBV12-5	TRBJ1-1	CASGLLLGQWNTEAFF
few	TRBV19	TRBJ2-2	CASTYFGSGELFF
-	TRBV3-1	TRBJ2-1	CASTAGGYGDEQFF
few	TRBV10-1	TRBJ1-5	CASSATPGGLHQPQHF